The rows below give T cell receptor beta chains drawn from one sample of a study of blood T cells in healthy people across ages. TCRdb reprocessed the 5' RACE reads via MiXCR and lists one record per CDR3 protein. The repertoire holds approximately 800,000 distinct CDR3 sequences, around a quarter seen once, with roughly 3.5% in the top ten. The sample was also reused in another study, on T cells of mothers and their children.

The sample consisted of blood. The source of these receptors is a boy aged 10-17 years in good health. The conserved cysteine and the conserved F or W are not part of the CDR3 here.

v_gene: TRBV7-2; j_gene: TRBJ2-7; CDR3aa: ASSLTTGPYEQY
v_gene: TRBV19; j_gene: TRBJ2-7; CDR3aa: ASSMRDTSSYEQY
v_gene: TRBV28; j_gene: TRBJ2-2; CDR3aa: ASSLGTYTNTGELF
v_gene: TRBV20-1; j_gene: TRBJ2-7; CDR3aa: SARPDSYEQY
v_gene: TRBV11-2; j_gene: TRBJ2-7; CDR3aa: ASRQGFEQY
v_gene: TRBV7-3; j_gene: -; CDR3aa: ASSLHGQDYEQY
v_gene: TRBV29-1; j_gene: TRBJ2-1; CDR3aa: SVEDLRVSNNEQF
v_gene: TRBV6-5; j_gene: TRBJ1-2; CDR3aa: ASSYQSSATGYT
v_gene: TRBV20-1; j_gene: TRBJ2-3; CDR3aa: SASAAGGPTDTQY
v_gene: TRBV5-5; j_gene: TRBJ2-5; CDR3aa: ASSLDLRGQETQY
v_gene: TRBV28; j_gene: -; CDR3aa: ASSFGGAWTPYEQY
v_gene: TRBV10-3; j_gene: TRBJ1-6; CDR3aa: AIRHPDRSPLH
v_gene: TRBV9; j_gene: TRBJ2-3; CDR3aa: ASSAPLAGGGTQY
v_gene: TRBV18; j_gene: TRBJ2-5; CDR3aa: ASSPKGQQETQY
v_gene: TRBV7-9; j_gene: TRBJ2-3; CDR3aa: ASSAKSTFIEY
v_gene: TRBV9; j_gene: TRBJ1-2; CDR3aa: ASSARDNYGYT
v_gene: TRBV5-4; j_gene: -; CDR3aa: ASTSRASGHEQF
v_gene: TRBV6-2/TRBV6-3; j_gene: TRBJ2-2; CDR3aa: ASSYSRAAGDTGELF
v_gene: TRBV9; j_gene: TRBJ2-2; CDR3aa: ASNLYGGAGELF
v_gene: TRBV5-1; j_gene: TRBJ2-7; CDR3aa: ASSSTLRDSLYEQY
v_gene: TRBV7-3; j_gene: TRBJ1-1; CDR3aa: ASSSTGGQNTEAF